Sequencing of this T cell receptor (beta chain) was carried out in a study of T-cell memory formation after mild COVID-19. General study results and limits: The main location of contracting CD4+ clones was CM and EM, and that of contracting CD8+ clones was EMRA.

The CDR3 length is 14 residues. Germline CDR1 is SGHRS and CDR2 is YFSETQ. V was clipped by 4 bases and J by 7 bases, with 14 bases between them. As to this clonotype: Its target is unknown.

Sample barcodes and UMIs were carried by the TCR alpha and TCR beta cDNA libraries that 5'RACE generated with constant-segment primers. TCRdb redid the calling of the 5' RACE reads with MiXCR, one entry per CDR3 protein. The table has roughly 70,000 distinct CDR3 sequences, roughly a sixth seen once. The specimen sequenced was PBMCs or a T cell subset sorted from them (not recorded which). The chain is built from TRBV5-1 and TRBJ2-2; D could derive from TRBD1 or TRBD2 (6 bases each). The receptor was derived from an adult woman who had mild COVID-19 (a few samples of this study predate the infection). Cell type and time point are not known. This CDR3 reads CASSPPGGGGELFF. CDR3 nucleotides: TGCGCCAGCAGCCCGCCAGGAGGGGGCGGGGAGCTGTTTTTT.